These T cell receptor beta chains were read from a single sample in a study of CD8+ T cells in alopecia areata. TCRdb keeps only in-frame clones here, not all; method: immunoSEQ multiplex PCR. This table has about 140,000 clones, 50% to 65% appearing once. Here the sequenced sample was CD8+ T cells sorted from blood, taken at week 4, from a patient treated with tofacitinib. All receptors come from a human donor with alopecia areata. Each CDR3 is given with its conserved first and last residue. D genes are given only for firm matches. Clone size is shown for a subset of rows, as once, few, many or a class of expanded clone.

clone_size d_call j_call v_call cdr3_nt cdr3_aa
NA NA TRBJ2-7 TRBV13 TGTGCCAGCAGCTTAGGCCTGGGAACAGAACTCTACGAGCAGTACTTC CASSLGLGTELYEQYF
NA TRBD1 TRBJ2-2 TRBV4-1 TGCGCCGCGGGCCCAAGAGGGGGCGCCGGGGAGCTGTTTTTT CAAGPRGGAGELFF
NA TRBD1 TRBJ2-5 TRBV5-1 TGCGCCAGCAGCTTGACAGGGGAACGCCAAGAGACCCAGTACTTC CASSLTGERQETQYF
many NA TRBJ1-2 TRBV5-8 TGTGCCAGCAGCTTGGGTACAGGAGCCCCAGCCTATGGCTACACCTTC CASSLGTGAPAYGYTF
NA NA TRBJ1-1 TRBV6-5 TGTGCCAGCAGTTACTCGGAGGGGGACACTGAAGCTTTCTTT CASSYSEGDTEAFF
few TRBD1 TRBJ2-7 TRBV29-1 TGCAGCGTTCTGTTTGAGACAGGGTACGAGCAGTACTTC CSVLFETGYEQYF
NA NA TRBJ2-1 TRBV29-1 TGCGGCGTTTTCCCCCCTGGGGGAAATGAGCAGTTCTTC CGVFPPGGNEQFF
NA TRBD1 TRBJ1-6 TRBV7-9 TGTGCCAGCAGCCCGTGGACAGGGGATTCACCCCTCCACTTT CASSPWTGDSPLHF
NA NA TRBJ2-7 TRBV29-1 TGCAGCTTCGTCTACCTAGGGGAGCAGTACTTC CSFVYLGEQYF
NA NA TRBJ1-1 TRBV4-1 TGCGCCAGCAGCCAAGGCCCTGGACTCACGAACACTGAAGCTTTCTTT CASSQGPGLTNTEAFF
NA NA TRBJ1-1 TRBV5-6 TGTGCCAGCAGCTTGTTTCGGACCGCGAACACTGAAGCTTTCTTT CASSLFRTANTEAFF
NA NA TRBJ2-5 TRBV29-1 TGCAGCGTTGAAGATAAGGGGAAGCAAGAGACCCAGTACTTC CSVEDKGKQETQYF
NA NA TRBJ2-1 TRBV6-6 TGTGCCAGCAGTTACTCTCCGCGAAGCTACGGGGATGAGCAGTTCTTC CASSYSPRSYGDEQFF
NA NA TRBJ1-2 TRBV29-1 TGCAGCGTGACCGGGACGGACTATGGCTACACCTTC CSVTGTDYGYTF
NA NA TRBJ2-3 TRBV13 TGTGCCAGAAGTAACGGGGGAGGCACAGATACGCAGTATTTT CARSNGGGTDTQYF
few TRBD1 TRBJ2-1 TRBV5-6 TGTGCCAGCAGCCGAGACAGGGGAACCTACAATGAGCAGTTCTTC CASSRDRGTYNEQFF
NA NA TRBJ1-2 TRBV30 TGTGCCTGGAGCCCGGGGGAGCTCTATGGCTACACCTTC CAWSPGELYGYTF
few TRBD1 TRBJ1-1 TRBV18 TGTGCCAGCTCACCACGAGACAGGGCGAACACTGAAGCTTTCTTT CASSPRDRANTEAFF
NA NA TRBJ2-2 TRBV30 TGTGCCTGGAGTGTACAGGGCAGGCAAACCGGGGAGCTGTTTTTT CAWSVQGRQTGELFF
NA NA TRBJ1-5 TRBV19 TGTGCCAGTAGTATCCGGGACACAAATCAGCCCCAGCATTTT CASSIRDTNQPQHF
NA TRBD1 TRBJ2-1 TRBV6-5 TGTGCCAGCAGTCTAGACAGGGGTTACAATGAGCAGTTCTTC CASSLDRGYNEQFF
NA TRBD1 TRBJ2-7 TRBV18 TGTGCCAGCTCACCAACGGGACAGGGCCTCTACGAGCAGTACTTC CASSPTGQGLYEQYF
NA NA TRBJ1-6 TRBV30 TGTGCCTGGAGTGTCCCGGCAGCGTCGGAGAGGGATTCACCCCTCCACTTT CAWSVPAASERDSPLHF
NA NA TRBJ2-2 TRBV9 TGTGCCAGCAGCGTAGGCCCCAAGGGGCTGGGGAACGGGGAGCTGTTTTTT CASSVGPKGLGNGELFF
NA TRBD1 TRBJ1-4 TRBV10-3 TGTGCCATCAGTGAATTCCCAGAGGGGGCTGAATATTACGAAAAACTGTTTTTT CAISEFPEGAEYYEKLFF
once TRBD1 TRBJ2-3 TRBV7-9 TGTGCCAGCAGCTTTTCTACAGGGGGATTCACAGATACGCAGTATTTT CASSFSTGGFTDTQYF
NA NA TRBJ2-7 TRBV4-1 TGCGCCAGCAGCCCCCGGACAGATTACTACGAGCAGTACTTC CASSPRTDYYEQYF
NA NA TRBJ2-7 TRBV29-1 TGCAGCGTTGATACCCTACGAGGGCAGTACTTC CSVDTLRGQYF
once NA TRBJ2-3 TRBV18 TGTGCCAGCTCACCACCAAATCAGAATACGCAGTATTTT CASSPPNQNTQYF
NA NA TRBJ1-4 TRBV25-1 TGTGCCAGCAGTGACCAAACTAATGAAAAACTGTTTTTT CASSDQTNEKLFF
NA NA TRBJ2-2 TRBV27 TGTGCCAGCAAGGGGGCGAACACCGGGGAGCTGTTTTTT CASKGANTGELFF
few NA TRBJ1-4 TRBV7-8 TGTGCCAGCAGCACCTTACAGGGCCGTAATGAAAAACTGTTTTTT CASSTLQGRNEKLFF
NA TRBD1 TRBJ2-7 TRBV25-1 TGTGCCAGCAGTGAGGGGGACAGGGACTACGAGCAGTACTTC CASSEGDRDYEQYF
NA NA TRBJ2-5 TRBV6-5 TGTGCCAGCCGAATTCCGGGCCTCCGAGAGACCCAGTACTTC CASRIPGLRETQYF
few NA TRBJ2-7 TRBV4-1 TGCGCCAGCAGCCCCTCCAGGGGCGAGCAGTACTTC CASSPSRGEQYF
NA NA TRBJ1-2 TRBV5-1 TGCGCCAGCAGCTTGGCCGTTTCCAGGTTTTCTAACTATGGCTACACCTTC CASSLAVSRFSNYGYTF
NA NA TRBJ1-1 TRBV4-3 TGCGCCAGCAGCCAAGATGGGGGGGGAGATGAAGCTTTCTTT CASSQDGGGDEAFF
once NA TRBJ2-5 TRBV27 TGTGCCAGCAGTTTCGGCCAGCAAGAGACCCAGTACTTC CASSFGQQETQYF
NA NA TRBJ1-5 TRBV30 TGTGCCTGGAGTGACGAAGGGGTGTGGAGACAGCCCCAGCATTTT CAWSDEGVWRQPQHF
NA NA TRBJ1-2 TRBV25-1 TGTGCCAGCAGTGCCGTAGGCGGCTACACCTTC CASSAVGGYTF
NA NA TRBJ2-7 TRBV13 TGTGCCAGCAGCTTGTTACAGGGCATTCACGAGCAGTACTTC CASSLLQGIHEQYF
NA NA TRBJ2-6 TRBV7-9 TGTGCCAGCAGCTTAGGGGGCGCTGGGGCCAACGTCCTGACTTTC CASSLGGAGANVLTF
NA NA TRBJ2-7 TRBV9 TGTGCCAGCAGCGTTGGGGTCTCCTACGAGCAGTACTTC CASSVGVSYEQYF
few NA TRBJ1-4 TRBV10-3 TGTGCCATCAGTCGGTCAGGGGAGTTTGAAAAACTGTTTTTT CAISRSGEFEKLFF
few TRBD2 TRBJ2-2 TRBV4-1 TGCGCCAGCAGCCAAGTCCTAGCGGGGGACCAGAACACCGGGGAGCTGTTTTTT CASSQVLAGDQNTGELFF
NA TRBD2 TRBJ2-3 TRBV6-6 TGTGCCAGCAGTTACTCGACTAGCGGGGTAGATACGCAGTATTTT CASSYSTSGVDTQYF
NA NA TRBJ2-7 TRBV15 TGTGCCACCAGCAGAGATAGGGGGGGAGCGGCGGAGCAGTACTTC CATSRDRGGAAEQYF
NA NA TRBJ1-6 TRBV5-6 TGTGCCAGCAGCTTGGCGGGGGCAAGCTATAATTCACCCCTCCACTTT CASSLAGASYNSPLHF
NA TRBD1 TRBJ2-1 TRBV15 TGTGCCACCAGCAGAGCCTTCAGTAGGGGACAGGGTTGGGGTGAGCAGTTCTTC CATSRAFSRGQGWGEQFF
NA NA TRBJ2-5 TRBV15 TGTGCCACCGGCTGGGCGGAGACCCAGTACTTC CATGWAETQYF
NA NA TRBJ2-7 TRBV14 TGTGCCAGCAGCCAATCCAGGGGTGGTGAGCAGTACTTC CASSQSRGGEQYF
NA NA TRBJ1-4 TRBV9 TGTGCCAGCAGCGCCACAGGGCTCCACGATGAAAAACTGTTTTTT CASSATGLHDEKLFF
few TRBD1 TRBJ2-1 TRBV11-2 TGTGCCAGCAGCTTAACGATGGGGACAGGGGTCAACAATGAGCAGTTCTTC CASSLTMGTGVNNEQFF
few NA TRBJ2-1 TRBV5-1 TGCGCCAGCAGCTGGACGACAAGGCCCCCCTACAATGAGCAGTTCTTC CASSWTTRPPYNEQFF